This T cell receptor (beta chain) was sequenced in a study of STAT5B mutations in CD4+ large granular lymphocyte leukemia. Regarding the study as a whole: 8/27 top patient clones versus 2/35 control clones were TRBV06-family. Higher CD4+ than CD8+ T-LGLL clonality might reflect small sample size.

For this clone: Its specificity is unknown.

Some clones are missing from TCRdb's copy, which holds only in-frame ones; the method was immunoSEQ multiplex PCR. This sample carries more than 30,000 clones, around nine tenths of them seen once, and the ten largest clones take 0.41%. The ends lost 3 bases at V and 4 bases at J; junction bases unmatched: 7. This CDR3 spans 16 amino acids. Germline CDR1 reads SGHRS; CDR2 reads YFSETQ. The sample consisted of CD4+ T cells from blood buffy coats. The chain couples TRBV5-1 to TRBJ2-1, with 10 bases aligning to TRBD2. The TCR originated in a human donor in good health. The chain's CDR3 is CASSSGLADYYNEQFF. The DNA for the CDR3 is TGCGCCAGCAGCTCCGGACTAGCGGATTATTACAATGAGCAGTTCTTC.